This T cell receptor (beta chain) was found in a study of CD8+ T cells in alopecia areata. RNA was extracted and reverse transcribed into cDNA as the sequencing template. This table comes from immunoSEQ multiplex PCR, and its TCRdb copy is limited to in-frame clones, with some not included. Of some 240,000 clones in the sample, about 53% were seen once. Samples from alopecia areata patients were lesional scalp punch biopsies and peripheral blood. It was from PBMCs that CD4+ and CD8+ T cells were sorted. The CDR3 extends over 13 amino acids. Between the trimmed V and J ends, which lost 4 bases and 4 bases, there was a span of 10 bases. Germline-derived CDR1 and CDR2 are SGDLS and YYNGEE.

The receptor's source is a human donor with alopecia areata. V gene TRBV9 combines with J gene TRBJ2-3, with a possible D match to TRBD2 (5 bases). Sequenced material: CD4+ T cells sorted from blood, taken at week 0. The CDR3 region has the DNA TGTGCCAGCAGCCGTGCGGGTTCAGATACGCAGTATTTT. This codes for CASSRAGSDTQYF.